This T cell receptor (beta chain) was profiled in a study of regulatory T cells in long-lasting Graves disease. Germline CDR1 and CDR2: SEHNR and FQNEAQ (reference sequence). This CDR3 is 15 amino acids long. V lost 4 bases, J lost 2 bases, and 4 bases stayed unmatched. This clonotype has a handful of counts. For TCR beta, libraries came from iRepertoire HTBI primers and Arm-PCR of CDR3 regions. From the multiplex PCR reads, TCRdb called clonotypes with MiXCR, one entry per CDR3 protein. The sample holds about 430,000 distinct CDR3 sequences; about 15% are singletons and the top ten take roughly 7.7%. Time point: newly diagnosed GD, antithyroid drugs for less than 3 months. RNA extracted from PBMCs served as the sequencing template. The data were also submitted as part of a second study, on T cells in Graves' hyperthyroidism and ophthalmopathy. That study reports: Most expanded thyroid clonotypes above 0.001 recurred in blood. Ophthalmopathy was predicted by the model a median of approximately 6 months ahead of onset.

The material was peripheral blood mononuclear cells (PBMCs), obtained at new diagnosis, from a patient treated with antithyroid drugs. The clonotype originates from a woman between 40 and 55 years old with Graves disease. This chain joins TRBV7-9 and TRBJ1-4; 7 positions agree with TRBD1. The CDR3 bases are TGTGCCAGCAGCTCGACAGGGAGCACTAATGAAAAACTGTTTTTT. It specifies CASSSTGSTNEKLFF.